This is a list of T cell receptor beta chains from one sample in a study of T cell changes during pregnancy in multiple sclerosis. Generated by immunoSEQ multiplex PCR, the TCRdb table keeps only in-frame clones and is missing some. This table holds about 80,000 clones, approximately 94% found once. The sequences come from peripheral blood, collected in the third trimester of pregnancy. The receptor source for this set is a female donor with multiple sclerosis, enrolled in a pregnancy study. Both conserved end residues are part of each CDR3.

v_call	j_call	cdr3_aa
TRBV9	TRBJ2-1	CASNGGATSYNEQFF
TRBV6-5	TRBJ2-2	CAGGTGGTTGELFF
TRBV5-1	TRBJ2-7	CASSLPGTPEQYF
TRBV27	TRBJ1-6	CASSLRSPGRSVHF
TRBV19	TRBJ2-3	CASSITVGFVDTQYF
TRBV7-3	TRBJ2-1	CASSPVRGADYEQFF
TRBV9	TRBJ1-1	CASGDRENTEAFF
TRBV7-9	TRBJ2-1	CASSLETSGGFNEQFF
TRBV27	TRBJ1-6	CASAPTGKGTYNSPLHF
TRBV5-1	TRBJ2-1	CASSFLGDEQFF
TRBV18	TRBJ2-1	CASSPLRTSGGTHNEQFF
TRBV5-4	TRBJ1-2	CASSETGTARGYTF
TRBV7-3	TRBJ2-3	CASSLTASGGSRGTQYF
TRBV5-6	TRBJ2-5	CASSSRLAGGLRETQYF
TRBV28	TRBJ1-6	CASSSPGRTNSPLHF
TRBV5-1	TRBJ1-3	CASSFAPLSGNTIYF
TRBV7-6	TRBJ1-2	CASSGGINYGYTF
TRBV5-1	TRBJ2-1	CASSRDSSYNEQFF
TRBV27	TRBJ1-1	CASSLLPTGSKNTEAFF
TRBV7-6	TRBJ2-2	CASSLGTTNTGELFF
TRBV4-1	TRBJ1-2	CASSQEGTDRGPYGYTF
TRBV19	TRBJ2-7	CASSSGTAYEQYF
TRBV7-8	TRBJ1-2	CASSLERATNYGYTF
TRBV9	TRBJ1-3	CASSWDSSGNTIYF
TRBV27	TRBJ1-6	CASSFATPSTSPLHF
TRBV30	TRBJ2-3	CAWSVHLGFGLRSTDTQYF
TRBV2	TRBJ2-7	CASSPGQGRFGQYF
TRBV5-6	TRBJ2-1	CASSASVPRGYNEQFF